Listed below are T cell receptor beta chains from one sample, sequenced in a study of blood T cell repertoires in COVID-19. TCRdb's copy holds only in-frame clones and misses some; the assay was immunoSEQ multiplex PCR. The sample has about 70,000 clones; approximately 80% are singletons. The sample taken for sequencing was peripheral blood. These receptors originate from a woman of 80 years or more with acute or convalescent COVID-19. Each CDR3 is given with its conserved first and last residue. The order of the fields is J gene, D gene, clone size, V gene, CDR3 protein, CDR3 DNA. The D gene is left open where the match is weak. The size of a clone is reported for some rows only, either as once, few or many, or as a class for expanded clones.

j_gene: TRBJ2-7; d_gene: TRBD2; abundance: NA; v_gene: TRBV12-3/TRBV12-4; CDR3aa: CASSSSGVYEQYF; CDR3nt: TGTGCCAGCAGTTCTAGCGGGGTTTACGAGCAGTACTTC
j_gene: TRBJ2-5; d_gene: TRBD1; abundance: NA; v_gene: TRBV3-1/TRBV3-2; CDR3aa: CASSRGQGWEETQYF; CDR3nt: TGTGCCAGCAGCCGCGGACAGGGGTGGGAGGAGACCCAGTACTTC
j_gene: TRBJ2-5; d_gene: NA; abundance: NA; v_gene: TRBV5-1; CDR3aa: CASSLVRGGQETQYF; CDR3nt: TGCGCCAGCAGCTTGGTCCGAGGGGGCCAAGAGACCCAGTACTTC
j_gene: TRBJ2-2; d_gene: TRBD1; abundance: few; v_gene: TRBV11-3; CDR3aa: CASSSGPGQGATGELFF; CDR3nt: TGTGCCAGCAGCTCAGGACCGGGACAGGGGGCAACCGGGGAGCTGTTTTTT
j_gene: TRBJ1-2; d_gene: NA; abundance: few; v_gene: TRBV7-3; CDR3aa: CASSLEGRGNYGYTF; CDR3nt: TGTGCCAGCAGCTTAGAGGGCAGGGGTAACTATGGCTACACCTTC
j_gene: TRBJ2-7; d_gene: NA; abundance: once; v_gene: TRBV2; CDR3aa: CASTKVESSYEQYF; CDR3nt: TGTGCCAGCACCAAAGTTGAGAGCTCCTACGAGCAGTACTTC
j_gene: TRBJ2-3; d_gene: TRBD1; abundance: NA; v_gene: TRBV7-6; CDR3aa: CASSTGQAYTSTDTQYF; CDR3nt: TGTGCCAGCAGCACCGGACAGGCCTATACTAGCACAGATACGCAGTATTTT
j_gene: TRBJ2-2; d_gene: TRBD1; abundance: few; v_gene: TRBV12-5; CDR3aa: CASGLVRFGTGSSGELFF; CDR3nt: TGTGCTAGTGGTTTGGTACGGTTCGGGACAGGGTCTTCCGGGGAGCTGTTTTTT
j_gene: TRBJ2-7; d_gene: TRBD1; abundance: NA; v_gene: TRBV7-9; CDR3aa: CASSLAGQGTYEQYF; CDR3nt: TGTGCCAGCAGCTTAGCTGGACAGGGGACCTACGAGCAGTACTTC
j_gene: TRBJ2-3; d_gene: TRBD2; abundance: NA; v_gene: TRBV4-1; CDR3aa: CASSQRAGVSTDTQYF; CDR3nt: TGCGCCAGCAGCCAAAGGGCGGGGGTTAGCACAGATACGCAGTATTTT
j_gene: TRBJ2-3; d_gene: NA; abundance: NA; v_gene: TRBV10-2; CDR3aa: CASSDQGRTDTQYF; CDR3nt: TGCGCCAGCAGTGACCAGGGCAGGACAGATACGCAGTATTTT
j_gene: TRBJ1-4; d_gene: TRBD1; abundance: NA; v_gene: TRBV2; CDR3aa: CASQLLTGTNEKLFF; CDR3nt: TGTGCCAGCCAGCTGTTGACAGGGACTAATGAAAAACTGTTTTTT
j_gene: TRBJ1-6; d_gene: TRBD1; abundance: NA; v_gene: TRBV7-9; CDR3aa: CASSHGTGGNSPLHF; CDR3nt: TGTGCCAGCAGCCACGGGACAGGGGGGAATTCACCCCTCCACTTT
j_gene: TRBJ2-7; d_gene: TRBD1; abundance: NA; v_gene: TRBV5-1; CDR3aa: CASSLEGQGGLGF; CDR3nt: TGCGCCAGCAGCTTGGAGGGACAGGGGGGTTTGGGATTC
j_gene: TRBJ2-5; d_gene: TRBD2; abundance: NA; v_gene: TRBV6-5; CDR3aa: CASWRGGQETQYF; CDR3nt: TGTGCCAGCTGGCGGGGGGGCCAAGAGACCCAGTACTTC
j_gene: TRBJ2-5; d_gene: NA; abundance: few; v_gene: TRBV29-1; CDR3aa: CSVEVGGKETQYF; CDR3nt: TGCAGCGTTGAAGTCGGGGGTAAGGAGACCCAGTACTTC
j_gene: TRBJ1-5; d_gene: NA; abundance: NA; v_gene: TRBV30; CDR3aa: CAWSPPRQNSNQPQHF; CDR3nt: TGTGCCTGGAGCCCCCCCCGACAGAATAGCAATCAGCCCCAGCATTTT
j_gene: TRBJ2-5; d_gene: NA; abundance: NA; v_gene: TRBV12-3/TRBV12-4; CDR3aa: CASSSGRRETQYF; CDR3nt: TGTGCCAGCAGTTCGGGGAGGCGAGAGACCCAGTACTTC
j_gene: TRBJ2-1; d_gene: NA; abundance: NA; v_gene: TRBV21-1; CDR3aa: CASSKVGSCSYNEQFF; CDR3nt: TGTGCCAGCAGCAAGGTGGGGAGTTGCTCCTACAATGAGCAGTTCTTC
j_gene: TRBJ2-7; d_gene: NA; abundance: NA; v_gene: TRBV27; CDR3aa: CASARGPTYEQYF; CDR3nt: TGTGCCAGCGCGAGAGGGCCCACCTACGAGCAGTACTTC
j_gene: TRBJ2-7; d_gene: NA; abundance: NA; v_gene: TRBV7-8; CDR3aa: CASSLGSREEQYF; CDR3nt: TGTGCCAGCAGCTTAGGGTCCCGGGAGGAGCAGTACTTC
j_gene: TRBJ1-6; d_gene: NA; abundance: NA; v_gene: TRBV5-1; CDR3aa: CASSLELVGGNSPLHF; CDR3nt: TGCGCCAGCAGCTTGGAGCTCGTGGGGGGGAATTCACCCCTCCACTTT
j_gene: TRBJ1-1; d_gene: NA; abundance: few; v_gene: TRBV11-3; CDR3aa: CASSPRQGSTEAFF; CDR3nt: TGTGCCAGCAGCCCAAGGCAGGGGAGCACTGAAGCTTTCTTT
j_gene: TRBJ1-2; d_gene: NA; abundance: NA; v_gene: TRBV6-5; CDR3aa: CASSYGGYGYTF; CDR3nt: TGTGCCAGCAGTTACGGCGGATATGGCTACACCTTC
j_gene: TRBJ1-1; d_gene: TRBD1; abundance: NA; v_gene: TRBV7-6; CDR3aa: CASSPPRGTGGTEAFF; CDR3nt: TGTGCCAGCAGCCCCCCCCGAGGGACAGGGGGCACTGAAGCTTTCTTT
j_gene: TRBJ2-3; d_gene: NA; abundance: NA; v_gene: TRBV5-4; CDR3aa: CASSLDDRFPSTDTQYF; CDR3nt: TGTGCCAGCAGCTTGGATGACAGGTTTCCTAGCACAGATACGCAGTATTTT
j_gene: TRBJ2-6; d_gene: NA; abundance: NA; v_gene: TRBV18; CDR3aa: CASSLRYKGGSGANVLTF; CDR3nt: TGTGCCAGCTCACTTAGATATAAGGGGGGGTCTGGGGCCAACGTCCTGACTTTC
j_gene: TRBJ1-1; d_gene: NA; abundance: few; v_gene: TRBV19; CDR3aa: CASSIVNMNTEAFF; CDR3nt: TGTGCCAGTAGTATAGTAAACATGAACACTGAAGCTTTCTTT
j_gene: TRBJ2-2; d_gene: TRBD1; abundance: NA; v_gene: TRBV11-2; CDR3aa: CASSSITGAGELFF; CDR3nt: TGTGCCAGCAGCTCCATTACAGGGGCCGGGGAGCTGTTTTTT
j_gene: TRBJ2-7; d_gene: NA; abundance: NA; v_gene: TRBV18; CDR3aa: CASSPAKRYEQYF; CDR3nt: TGTGCCAGCTCACCAGCTAAGAGATACGAGCAGTACTTC
j_gene: TRBJ2-1; d_gene: NA; abundance: NA; v_gene: TRBV7-8; CDR3aa: CASSQKLKELNEQFF; CDR3nt: TGTGCCAGCAGCCAGAAACTGAAAGAACTCAATGAGCAGTTCTTC
j_gene: TRBJ2-1; d_gene: TRBD1; abundance: NA; v_gene: TRBV5-1; CDR3aa: CASSFDRAGGEQFF; CDR3nt: TGCGCCAGCAGCTTCGACAGGGCGGGCGGTGAGCAGTTCTTC
j_gene: TRBJ2-1; d_gene: TRBD2; abundance: NA; v_gene: TRBV5-4; CDR3aa: CASSSGLAGRNEQFF; CDR3nt: TGTGCCAGCAGCTCGGGACTAGCGGGGAGGAATGAGCAGTTCTTC
j_gene: TRBJ2-5; d_gene: TRBD2; abundance: few; v_gene: TRBV6-1; CDR3aa: CASSVNPSGGAETQYF; CDR3nt: TGTGCCAGCAGTGTCAATCCTAGCGGGGGGGCGGAGACCCAGTACTTC
j_gene: TRBJ2-2; d_gene: TRBD2; abundance: NA; v_gene: TRBV28; CDR3aa: CASIRGDTGELFF; CDR3nt: TGTGCCAGCATACGGGGGGACACCGGGGAGCTGTTTTTT
j_gene: TRBJ1-2; d_gene: NA; abundance: NA; v_gene: TRBV5-6; CDR3aa: CASSTAGTDYGYTF; CDR3nt: TGTGCCAGCAGCACCGCGGGGACGGACTATGGCTACACCTTC
j_gene: TRBJ2-7; d_gene: NA; abundance: NA; v_gene: TRBV5-5; CDR3aa: CASSLVGGMIHEQYF; CDR3nt: TGTGCCAGCAGCTTGGTAGGGGGAATGATCCACGAGCAGTACTTC
j_gene: TRBJ1-2; d_gene: NA; abundance: once; v_gene: TRBV7-8; CDR3aa: CASSLVGRGTNYGYTF; CDR3nt: TGTGCCAGCAGCTTAGTGGGCCGGGGAACTAACTATGGCTACACCTTC
j_gene: TRBJ2-3; d_gene: TRBD1; abundance: few; v_gene: TRBV7-9; CDR3aa: CASSSGTGSQYF; CDR3nt: TGTGCCAGCAGCTCCGGGACAGGGTCGCAGTATTTT
j_gene: TRBJ2-3; d_gene: TRBD2; abundance: NA; v_gene: TRBV5-4; CDR3aa: CASSTSGTSEDTQYF; CDR3nt: TGTGCCAGCAGCACGTCCGGGACTAGCGAAGATACGCAGTATTTT
j_gene: TRBJ2-3; d_gene: NA; abundance: few; v_gene: TRBV6-5; CDR3aa: CASSYRGTSTDTQYF; CDR3nt: TGTGCCAGCAGTTACAGGGGTACTAGCACAGATACGCAGTATTTT